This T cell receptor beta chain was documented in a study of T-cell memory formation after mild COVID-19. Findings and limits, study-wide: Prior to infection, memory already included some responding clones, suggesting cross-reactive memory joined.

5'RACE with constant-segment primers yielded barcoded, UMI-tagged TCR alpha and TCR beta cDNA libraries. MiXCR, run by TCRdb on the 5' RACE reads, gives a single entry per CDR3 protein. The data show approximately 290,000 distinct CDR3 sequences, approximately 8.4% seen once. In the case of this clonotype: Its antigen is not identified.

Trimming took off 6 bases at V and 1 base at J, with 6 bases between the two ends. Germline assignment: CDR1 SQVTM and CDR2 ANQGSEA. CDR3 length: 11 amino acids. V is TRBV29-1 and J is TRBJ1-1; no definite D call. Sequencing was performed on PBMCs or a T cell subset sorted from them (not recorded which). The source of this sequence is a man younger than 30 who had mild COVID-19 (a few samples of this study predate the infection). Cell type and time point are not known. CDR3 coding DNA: TGCAGCGTCGAAACGAACACTGAAGCTTTCTTT. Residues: CSVETNTEAFF.